The clone carrying this TCR beta chain has only a few counts. PCR employed 60 Vbeta and 13 Jbeta primers. Assay: immunoSEQ multiplex PCR; the TCRdb copy retains only in-frame clones and omits some. This table has 100,000 to 150,000 clones, around 80% appearing once. Trimming removed 4 bases from V and 6 bases from J, with 19 bases in between. CDR3 size: 16 residues. Per the germline V gene, CDR1 is LNHDA and CDR2 is SQIVND (reference sequence). This specimen belongs to a study of cytomegalovirus exposure and HLA in healthy donors. Among the donors, all were healthy bone marrow donors. Sequenced input: PBMCs. J is TRBJ1-5 and V is TRBV19; D is unresolved. The sequence was obtained from a woman aged 35 to 49 in good health and CMV-seropositive. In DNA form, the CDR3 reads TGTGCCAGTAGTAGGCACCCGACCGGACTAGGTCAGCCCCAGCATTTT. Translation: CASSRHPTGLGQPQHF.